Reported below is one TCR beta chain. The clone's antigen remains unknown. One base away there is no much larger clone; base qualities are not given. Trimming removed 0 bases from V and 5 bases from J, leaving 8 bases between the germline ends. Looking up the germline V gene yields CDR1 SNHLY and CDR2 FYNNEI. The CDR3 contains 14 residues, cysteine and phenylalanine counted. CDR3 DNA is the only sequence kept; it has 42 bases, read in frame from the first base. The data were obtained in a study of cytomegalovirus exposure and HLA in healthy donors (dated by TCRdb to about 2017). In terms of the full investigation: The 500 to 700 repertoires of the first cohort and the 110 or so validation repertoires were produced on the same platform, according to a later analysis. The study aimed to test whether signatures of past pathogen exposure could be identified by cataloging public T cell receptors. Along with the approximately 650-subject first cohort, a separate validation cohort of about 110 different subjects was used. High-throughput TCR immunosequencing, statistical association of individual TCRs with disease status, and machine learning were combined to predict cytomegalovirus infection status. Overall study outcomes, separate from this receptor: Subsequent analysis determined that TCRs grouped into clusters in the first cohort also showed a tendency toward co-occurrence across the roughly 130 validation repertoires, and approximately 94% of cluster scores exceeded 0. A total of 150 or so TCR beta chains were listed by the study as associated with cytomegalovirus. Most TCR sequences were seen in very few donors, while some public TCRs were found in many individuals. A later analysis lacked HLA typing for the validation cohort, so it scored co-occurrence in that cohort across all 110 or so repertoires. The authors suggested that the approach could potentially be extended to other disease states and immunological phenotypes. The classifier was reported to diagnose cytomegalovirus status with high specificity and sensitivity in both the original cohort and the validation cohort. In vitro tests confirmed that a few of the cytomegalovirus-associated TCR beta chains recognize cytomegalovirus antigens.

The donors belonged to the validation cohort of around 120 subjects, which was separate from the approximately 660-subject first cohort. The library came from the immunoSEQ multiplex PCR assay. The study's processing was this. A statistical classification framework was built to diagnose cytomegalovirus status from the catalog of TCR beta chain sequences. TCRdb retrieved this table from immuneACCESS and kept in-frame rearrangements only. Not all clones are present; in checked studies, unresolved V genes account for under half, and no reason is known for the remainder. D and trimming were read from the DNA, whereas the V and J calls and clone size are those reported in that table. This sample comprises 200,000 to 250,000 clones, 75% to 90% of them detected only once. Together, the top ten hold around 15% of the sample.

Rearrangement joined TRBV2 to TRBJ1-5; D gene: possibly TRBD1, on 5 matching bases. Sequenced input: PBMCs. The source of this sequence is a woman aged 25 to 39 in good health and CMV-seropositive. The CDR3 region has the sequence CASSEAGGHQPQHF. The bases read TGTGCCAGCAGTGAAGCGGGGGGTCATCAGCCCCAGCATTTT.